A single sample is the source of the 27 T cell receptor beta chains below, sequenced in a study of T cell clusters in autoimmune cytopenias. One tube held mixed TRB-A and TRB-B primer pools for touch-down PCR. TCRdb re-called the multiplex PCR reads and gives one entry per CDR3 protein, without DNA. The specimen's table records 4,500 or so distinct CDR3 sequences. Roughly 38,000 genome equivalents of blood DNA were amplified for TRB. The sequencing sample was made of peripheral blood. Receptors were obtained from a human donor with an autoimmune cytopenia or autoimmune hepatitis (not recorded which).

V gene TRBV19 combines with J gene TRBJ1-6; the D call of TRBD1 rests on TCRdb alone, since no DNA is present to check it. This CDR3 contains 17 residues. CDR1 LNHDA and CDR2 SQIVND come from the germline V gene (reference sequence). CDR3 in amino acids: CASSRGQGVPNHSPLHF.

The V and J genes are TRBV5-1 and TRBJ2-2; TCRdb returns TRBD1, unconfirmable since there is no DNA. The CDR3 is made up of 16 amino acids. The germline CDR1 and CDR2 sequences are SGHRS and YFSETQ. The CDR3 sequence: CASSQITQGATGELFF.

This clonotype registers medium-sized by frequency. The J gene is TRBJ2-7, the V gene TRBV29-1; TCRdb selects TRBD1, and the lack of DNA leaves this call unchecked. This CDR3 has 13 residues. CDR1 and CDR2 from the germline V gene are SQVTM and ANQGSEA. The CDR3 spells CSVRRDRLYEQYF.

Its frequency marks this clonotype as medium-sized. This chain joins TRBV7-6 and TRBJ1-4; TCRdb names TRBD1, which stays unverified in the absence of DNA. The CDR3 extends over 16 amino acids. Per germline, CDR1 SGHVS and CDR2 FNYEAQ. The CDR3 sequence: CASSGQGARSAEKLFF.

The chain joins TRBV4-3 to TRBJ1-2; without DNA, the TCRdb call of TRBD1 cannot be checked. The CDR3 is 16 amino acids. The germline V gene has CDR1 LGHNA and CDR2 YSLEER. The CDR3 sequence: CASSQEGGRGDYGYTF.

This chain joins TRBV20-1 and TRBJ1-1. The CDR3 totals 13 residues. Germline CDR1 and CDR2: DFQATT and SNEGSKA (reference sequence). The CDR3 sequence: CSARLGKNTEAFF.

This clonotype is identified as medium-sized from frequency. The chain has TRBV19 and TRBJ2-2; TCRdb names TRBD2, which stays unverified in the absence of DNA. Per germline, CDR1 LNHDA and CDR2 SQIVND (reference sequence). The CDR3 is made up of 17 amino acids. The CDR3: CASSIMGPAAGTGELFF.

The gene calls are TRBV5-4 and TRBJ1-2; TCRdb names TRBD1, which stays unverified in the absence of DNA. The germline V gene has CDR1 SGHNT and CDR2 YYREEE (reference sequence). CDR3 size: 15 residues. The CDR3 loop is CASSTPQGTVDGYTF.

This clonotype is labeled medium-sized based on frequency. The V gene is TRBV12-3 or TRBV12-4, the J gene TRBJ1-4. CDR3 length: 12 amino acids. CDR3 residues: CASSLGSEKLFF.

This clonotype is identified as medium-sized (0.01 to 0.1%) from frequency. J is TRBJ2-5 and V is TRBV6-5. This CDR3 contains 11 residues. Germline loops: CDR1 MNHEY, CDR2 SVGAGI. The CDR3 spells CASSLGETQYF.

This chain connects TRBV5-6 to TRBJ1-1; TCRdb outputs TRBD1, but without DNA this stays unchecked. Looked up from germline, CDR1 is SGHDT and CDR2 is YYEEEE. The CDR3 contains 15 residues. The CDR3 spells CASSPPRQGTTEAFF.

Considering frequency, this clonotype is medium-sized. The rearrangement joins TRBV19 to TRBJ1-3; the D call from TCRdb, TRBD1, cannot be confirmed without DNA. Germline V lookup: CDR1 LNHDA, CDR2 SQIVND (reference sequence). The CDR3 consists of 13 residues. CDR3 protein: CATLGQGKNTIYF.

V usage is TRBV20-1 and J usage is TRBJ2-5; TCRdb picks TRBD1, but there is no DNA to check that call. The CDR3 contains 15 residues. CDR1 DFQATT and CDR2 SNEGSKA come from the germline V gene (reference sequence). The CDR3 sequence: CSALPGGSTQETQYF.

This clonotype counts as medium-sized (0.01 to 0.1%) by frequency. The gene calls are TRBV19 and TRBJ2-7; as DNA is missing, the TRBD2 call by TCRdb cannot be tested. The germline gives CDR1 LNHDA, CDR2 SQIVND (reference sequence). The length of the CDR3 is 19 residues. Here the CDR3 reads CASSARGFGGGGIPYEQYF.

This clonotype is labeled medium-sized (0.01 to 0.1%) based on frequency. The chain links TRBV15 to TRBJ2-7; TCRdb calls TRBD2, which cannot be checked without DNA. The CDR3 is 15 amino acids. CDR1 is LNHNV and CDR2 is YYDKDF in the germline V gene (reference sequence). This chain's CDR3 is CATSMGLAGAYEQYF.

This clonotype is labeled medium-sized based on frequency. The CDR3 is CASSFGLASTDTQYF. V usage is TRBV19 and J usage is TRBJ2-3. Germline V gene lookup returns CDR1 LNHDA and CDR2 SQIVND (reference sequence). There are 15 residues in the CDR3.

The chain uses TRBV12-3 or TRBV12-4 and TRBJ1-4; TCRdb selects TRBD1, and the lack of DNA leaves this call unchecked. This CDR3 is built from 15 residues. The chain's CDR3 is CASSLGGALNEKLFF.

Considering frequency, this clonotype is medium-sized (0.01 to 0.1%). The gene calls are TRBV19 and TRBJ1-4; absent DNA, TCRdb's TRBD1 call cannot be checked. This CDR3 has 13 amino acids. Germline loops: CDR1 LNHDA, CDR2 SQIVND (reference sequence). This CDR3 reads CASSRQGFEKLFF.

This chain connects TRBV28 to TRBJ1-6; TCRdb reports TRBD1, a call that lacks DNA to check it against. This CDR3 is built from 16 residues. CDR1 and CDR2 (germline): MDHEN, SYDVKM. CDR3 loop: CASSLGMGQRNSPLHF. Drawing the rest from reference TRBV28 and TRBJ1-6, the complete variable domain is DVKVTQSSRYLVKRTGEKVFLECVQDMDHENMFWYRQDPGLGLRLIYFSYDVKMKEKGDIPEGYSVSREKKERFSLILESASTNQTSMYLCASSLGMGQRNSPLHFGNGTRLTVT.

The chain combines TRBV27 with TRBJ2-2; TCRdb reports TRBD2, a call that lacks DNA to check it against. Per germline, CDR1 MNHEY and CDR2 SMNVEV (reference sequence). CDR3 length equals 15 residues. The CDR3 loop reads CASSERSGRTGELFF.

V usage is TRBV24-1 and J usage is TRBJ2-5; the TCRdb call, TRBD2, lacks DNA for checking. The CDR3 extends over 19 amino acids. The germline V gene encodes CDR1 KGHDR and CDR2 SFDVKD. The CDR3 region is CATSDSGLAGGGYQETQYF.

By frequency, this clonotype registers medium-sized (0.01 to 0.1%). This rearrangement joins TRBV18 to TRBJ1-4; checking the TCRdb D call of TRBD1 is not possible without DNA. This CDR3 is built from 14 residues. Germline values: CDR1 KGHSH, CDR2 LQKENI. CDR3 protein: CASSPSAGIEKLFF.

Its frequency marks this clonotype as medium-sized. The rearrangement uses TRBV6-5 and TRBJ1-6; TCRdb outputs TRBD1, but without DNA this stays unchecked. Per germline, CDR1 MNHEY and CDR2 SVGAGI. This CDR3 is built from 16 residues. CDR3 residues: CASSSGGWSYNSPLHF.

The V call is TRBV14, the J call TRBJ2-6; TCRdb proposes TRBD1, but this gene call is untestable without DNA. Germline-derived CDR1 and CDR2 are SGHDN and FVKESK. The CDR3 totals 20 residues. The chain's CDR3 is CASSRHGQPKGVSGANVLTF.

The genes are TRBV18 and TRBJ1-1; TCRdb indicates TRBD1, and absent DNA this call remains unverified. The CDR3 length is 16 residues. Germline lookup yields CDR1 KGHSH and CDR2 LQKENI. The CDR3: CASSPGTGGYVPEAFF.

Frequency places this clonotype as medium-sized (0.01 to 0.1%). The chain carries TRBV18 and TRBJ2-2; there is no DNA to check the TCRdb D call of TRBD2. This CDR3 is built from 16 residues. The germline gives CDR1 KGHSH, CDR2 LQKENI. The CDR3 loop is CASSPTAGGPTGELFF.

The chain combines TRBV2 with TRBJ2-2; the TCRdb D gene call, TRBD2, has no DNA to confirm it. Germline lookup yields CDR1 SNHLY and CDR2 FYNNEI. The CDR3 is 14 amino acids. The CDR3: CASNELAGTGELFF.